This section outlines one TCR beta chain sequence together with its context. Its antigen is not identified. The primer mix had 60 Vbeta and 13 Jbeta primers. Method: immunoSEQ multiplex PCR; TCRdb's copy keeps in-frame clones and lacks some. This sample has roughly 97,000 clones, with roughly a tenth found just once. Trimming stripped 2 bases from V and 0 bases from J, with 11 bases between. The CDR3 covers 16 residues. Germline V gene lookup returns CDR1 SGHTS and CDR2 YDEGEE. The sample is drawn from a study of cytomegalovirus exposure and HLA in healthy donors. Study information: Among the 398 genotyped donors, 65% to 90% were placed in the Caucasian-associated ancestry cluster.

Broader study findings: A later analysis linked about 17,000 TCR beta sequences to HLA alleles at 0.05 false discovery rate. CMV serostatus was the only recorded immune exposure for donors. The authors confirmed in vitro that a few CMV-associated chains were specific for CMV antigens.

This chain links TRBV5-8 with TRBJ1-4; maybe TRBD1 (5 bases). Sequenced: PBMCs. The TCR was taken from a man aged 50 to 60 in good health and CMV-seropositive. CDR3 loop: CASSLSGFATNEKLFF. CDR3 nucleotides: TGTGCCAGCAGCTTATCAGGGTTTGCAACTAATGAAAAACTGTTTTTT.